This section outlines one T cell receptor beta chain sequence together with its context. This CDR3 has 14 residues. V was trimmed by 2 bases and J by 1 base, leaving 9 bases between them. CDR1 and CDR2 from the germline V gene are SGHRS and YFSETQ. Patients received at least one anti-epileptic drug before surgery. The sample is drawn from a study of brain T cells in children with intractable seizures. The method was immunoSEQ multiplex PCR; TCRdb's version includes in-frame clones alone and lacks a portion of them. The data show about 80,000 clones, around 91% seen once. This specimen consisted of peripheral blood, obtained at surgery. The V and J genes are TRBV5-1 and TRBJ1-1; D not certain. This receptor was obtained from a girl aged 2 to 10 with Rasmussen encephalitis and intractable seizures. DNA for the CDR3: TGCGCCAGCAGCTTTTCGGGTTCGAACACTGAAGCTTTCTTT. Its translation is CASSFSGSNTEAFF.